The clone carrying this T cell receptor (beta chain) was seen a few times. Its antigen is not known. This sample stems from a study of beta chain features in type 1 diabetes. Study-level points and caveats: These data did not resolve whether HLA type affects TCRB rearrangement. Shorter TCRB CDR3s, moderately but significantly so, were found in Type 1 diabetes patients in all four CD4+ subsets.

Stem cell-like memory, regulatory, central memory and naive CD4+ cells were sorted via CD45RO/CCR7/CD25/CD127/CD95/CD27. All of the sorted populations showed purity greater than 95%. CDR1 is SGHNT, CDR2 YYREEE, per germline (reference sequence). The V end lost 0 bases, the J end lost 2 bases, and 11 bases lay between the germline ends. The length of the CDR3 is 15 residues. Isolated RNA was reverse transcribed in full, so expressed TCRB transcripts were sequenced. Libraries were prepared by immunoSEQ multiplex PCR; TCRdb keeps only in-frame clonotypes and omits some of them. The sample contains fewer than 350,000 clones, about 15% of which appear only once.

The chain carries TRBV5-4 and TRBJ2-5, with D uncertain. Sequencing was done on a sample of naive CD4+ T cells from blood. The sequence was obtained from a man aged 18 to 30 with type 1 diabetes. CDR3 sequence: CASSLAKALQETQYF. CDR3 coding DNA: TGTGCCAGCAGCTTGGCGAAGGCACTACAAGAGACCCAGTACTTC.